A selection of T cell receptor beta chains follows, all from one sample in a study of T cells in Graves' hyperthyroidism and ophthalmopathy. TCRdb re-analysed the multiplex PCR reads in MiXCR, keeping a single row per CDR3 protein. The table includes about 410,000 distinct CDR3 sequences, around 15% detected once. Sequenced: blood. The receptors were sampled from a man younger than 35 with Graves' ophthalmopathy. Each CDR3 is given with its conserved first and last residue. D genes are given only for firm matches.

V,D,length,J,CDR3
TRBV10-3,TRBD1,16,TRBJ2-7,CAISGPKTGLRYEQYF
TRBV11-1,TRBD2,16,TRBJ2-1,CASSVKGGLAYNEQFF
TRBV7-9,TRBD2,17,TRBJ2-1,CASSLAGGGYPFNEQFF
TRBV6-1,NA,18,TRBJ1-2,CASRHRVEVVPYPQGYTF
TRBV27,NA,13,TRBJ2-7,CASSWSVSYEQYF
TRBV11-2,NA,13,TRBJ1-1,CASSLSTNTEAFF
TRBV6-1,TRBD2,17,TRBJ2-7,CASGTSELAGYSYEQYF
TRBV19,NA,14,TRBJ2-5,CASSIVGPQETQYF
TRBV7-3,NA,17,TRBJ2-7,CASSLTFLVGLSYEQYF
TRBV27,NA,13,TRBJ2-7,CASSYLGTYEQYF
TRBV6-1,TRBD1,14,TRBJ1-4,CASTKTGANEKLFF
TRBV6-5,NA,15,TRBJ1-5,CASSYQTGRNQPQHF
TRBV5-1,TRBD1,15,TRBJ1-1,CASSITGGWGTEAFF
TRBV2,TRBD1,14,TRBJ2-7,CASSHRDRGREQYF
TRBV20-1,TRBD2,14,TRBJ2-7,CSVFSGGTPYEQYF
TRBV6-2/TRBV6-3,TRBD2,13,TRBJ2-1,CASSYGTTNEQFF
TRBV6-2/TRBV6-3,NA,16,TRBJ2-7,CASSYDASHTGDEQYF
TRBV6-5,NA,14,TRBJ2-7,CASSYSSGSYEQYF
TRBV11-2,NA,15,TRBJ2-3,CASSPPGRGADTQYF
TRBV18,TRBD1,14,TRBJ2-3,CASSFLDRGDTQYF
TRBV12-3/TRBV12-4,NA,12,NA,CASSFHTGRAFF
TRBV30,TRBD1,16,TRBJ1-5,CAWSNRGRGIGQPQHF
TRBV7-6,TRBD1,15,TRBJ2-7,CASSPTRDRGPEQYF
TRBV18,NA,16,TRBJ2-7,CASSPPVFGTRNEQYF
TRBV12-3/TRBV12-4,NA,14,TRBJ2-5,CASTRGVGAETQYF
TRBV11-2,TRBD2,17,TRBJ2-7,CASSTRLAGASVREQYF
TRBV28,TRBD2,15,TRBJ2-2,CASSGLAGSPGELFF
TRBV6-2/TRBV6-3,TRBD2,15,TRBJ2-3,CASSHRGLVADTQYF
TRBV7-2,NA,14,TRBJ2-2,CASSLDGGARELFF
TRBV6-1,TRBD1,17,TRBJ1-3,CASSPGAGTGFGNTIYF
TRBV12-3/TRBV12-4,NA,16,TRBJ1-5,CASSLAATGNNQPQHF
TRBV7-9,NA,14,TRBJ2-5,CASSPRQGGETQYF
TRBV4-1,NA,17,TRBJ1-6,CASSQTPQQADNSPLHF
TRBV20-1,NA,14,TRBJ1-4,CSAERSESNEKLFF
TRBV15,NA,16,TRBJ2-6,CATSRDRSPGANVLTF
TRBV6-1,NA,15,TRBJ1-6,CASYKGTSFNSPLHF
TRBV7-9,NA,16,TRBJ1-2,CASSLLDTSGIYGYTF
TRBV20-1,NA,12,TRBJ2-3,CSAPSPADTQYF
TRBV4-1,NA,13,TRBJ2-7,CASSQDLEREQYF
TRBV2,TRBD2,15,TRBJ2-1,CASPRGTSRYNEQFF
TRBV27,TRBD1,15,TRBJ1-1,CASSLTGVPNTEAFF
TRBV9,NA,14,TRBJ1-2,CASSPQTERKGDTF
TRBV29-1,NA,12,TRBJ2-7,CSVELATYEQYF
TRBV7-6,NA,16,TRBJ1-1,CASSLRAGTTNTEAFF
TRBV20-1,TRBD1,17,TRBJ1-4,CSARRDRRFEANEKLFF
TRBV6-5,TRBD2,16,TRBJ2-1,CASSYSQGLGSNEQFF
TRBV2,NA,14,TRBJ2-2,CASSKQPPTGELFF
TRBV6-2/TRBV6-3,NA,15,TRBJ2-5,CASSWPNPSWETQYF
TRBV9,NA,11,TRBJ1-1,CASSPYPEAFF
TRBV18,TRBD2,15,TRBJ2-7,CASSLATAGAGEQYF
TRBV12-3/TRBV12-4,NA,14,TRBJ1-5,CASSTRYSNQPQHF
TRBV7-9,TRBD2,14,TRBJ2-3,CASSKRGGADTQYF
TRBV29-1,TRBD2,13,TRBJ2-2,CSVPGGGNGELFF
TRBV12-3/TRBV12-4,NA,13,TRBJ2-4,CASSVRLEGIQYF
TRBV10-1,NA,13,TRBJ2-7,CASLGERGHEQYF
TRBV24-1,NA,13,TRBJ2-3,CATGRTTTDTQYF
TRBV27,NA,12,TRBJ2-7,CASSFNSGEQYF